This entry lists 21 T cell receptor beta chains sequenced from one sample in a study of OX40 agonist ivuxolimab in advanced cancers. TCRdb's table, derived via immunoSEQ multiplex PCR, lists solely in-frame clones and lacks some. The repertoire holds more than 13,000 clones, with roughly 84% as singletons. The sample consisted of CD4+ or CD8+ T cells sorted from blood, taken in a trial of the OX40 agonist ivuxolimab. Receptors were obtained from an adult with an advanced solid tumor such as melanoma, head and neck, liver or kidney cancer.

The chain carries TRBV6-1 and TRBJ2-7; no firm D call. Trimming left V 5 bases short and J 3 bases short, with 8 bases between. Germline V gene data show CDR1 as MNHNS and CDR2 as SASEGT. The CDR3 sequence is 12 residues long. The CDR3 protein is CASSSGVYEQYF. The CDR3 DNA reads TGTGCCAGCAGTAGTGGGGTCTACGAGCAGTACTTC.

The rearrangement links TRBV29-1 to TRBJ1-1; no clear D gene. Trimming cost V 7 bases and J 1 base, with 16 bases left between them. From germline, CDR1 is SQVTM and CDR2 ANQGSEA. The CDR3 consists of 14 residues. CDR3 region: CSAEPITRNTEAFF. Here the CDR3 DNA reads TGCAGCGCCGAGCCCATCACAAGGAACACTGAAGCTTTCTTT.

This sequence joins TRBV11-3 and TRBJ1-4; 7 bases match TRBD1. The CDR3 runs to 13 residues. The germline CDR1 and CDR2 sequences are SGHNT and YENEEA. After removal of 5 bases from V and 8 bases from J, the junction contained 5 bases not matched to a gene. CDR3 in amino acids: CASSGRGEEKLFF. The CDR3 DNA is TGTGCCAGCAGCGGCAGGGGGGAAGAAAAACTGTTTTTT.

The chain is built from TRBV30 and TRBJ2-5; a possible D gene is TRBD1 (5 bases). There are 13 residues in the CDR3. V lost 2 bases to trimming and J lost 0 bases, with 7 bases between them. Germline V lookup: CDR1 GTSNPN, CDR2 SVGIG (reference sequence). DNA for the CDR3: TGTGCCTGGAGTACGGACAACCAAGAGACCCAGTACTTC. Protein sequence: CAWSTDNQETQYF.

CDR3 DNA sequence: TGTGCCACCTCCCGATTACTAGCGGGGGGGCCCAGGTCCTACAATGAGCAGTTCTTC. Its translation is CATSRLLAGGPRSYNEQFF. This chain uses TRBV15 with TRBJ2-1; TRBD2 matches at 13 bases. This CDR3 contains 19 residues. Germline CDR1 LNHNV, CDR2 YYDKDF (reference sequence). Unmatched junction bases numbered 14, after V lost 8 bases and J lost 1 base.

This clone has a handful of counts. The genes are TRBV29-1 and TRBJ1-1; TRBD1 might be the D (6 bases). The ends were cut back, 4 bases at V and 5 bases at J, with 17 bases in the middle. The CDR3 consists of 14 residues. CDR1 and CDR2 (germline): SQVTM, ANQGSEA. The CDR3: CSVVEGRGVTEAFF. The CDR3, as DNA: TGCAGCGTTGTAGAAGGCAGGGGAGTAACTGAAGCTTTCTTT.

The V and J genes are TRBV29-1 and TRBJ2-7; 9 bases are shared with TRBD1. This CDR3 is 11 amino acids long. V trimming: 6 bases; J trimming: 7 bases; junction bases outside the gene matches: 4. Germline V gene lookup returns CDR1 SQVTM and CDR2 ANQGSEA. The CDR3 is CSVLTGGEQYF. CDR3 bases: TGCAGCGTATTGACAGGGGGAGAGCAGTACTTC.

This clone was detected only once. The CDR3 loop is CASSLDPGTPKETQYF. CDR3 DNA: TGTGCCAGCAGCTTGGACCCCGGGACACCTAAAGAGACCCAGTACTTC. V gene TRBV5-4 combines with J gene TRBJ2-5; weak D call: TRBD1 (6 bases). Looked up from germline, CDR1 is SGHNT and CDR2 is YYREEE (reference sequence). This CDR3 spans 16 amino acids. The V end lost 0 bases, the J end lost 3 bases, and 15 bases lay between the germline ends.

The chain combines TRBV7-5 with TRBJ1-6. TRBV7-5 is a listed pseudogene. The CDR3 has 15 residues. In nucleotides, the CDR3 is TGTGTCAGAAGCCCGGGCCCGTTCTATAATTCACCCCTCCACTTT. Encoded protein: CVRSPGPFYNSPLHF.

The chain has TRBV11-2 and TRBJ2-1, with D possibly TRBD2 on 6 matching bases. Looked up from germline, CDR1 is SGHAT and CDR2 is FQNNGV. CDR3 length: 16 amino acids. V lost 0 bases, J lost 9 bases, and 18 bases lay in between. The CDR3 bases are TGTGCCAGCAGCTTAGAACTAGCCGCGACGAACGGTGAGCAGTTCTTC. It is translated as CASSLELAATNGEQFF.

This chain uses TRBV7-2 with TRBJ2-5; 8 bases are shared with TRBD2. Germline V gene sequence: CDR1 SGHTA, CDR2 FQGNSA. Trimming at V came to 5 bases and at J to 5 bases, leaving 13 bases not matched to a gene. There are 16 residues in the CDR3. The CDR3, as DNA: TGTGCCAGCAGCCCAACCCCCCAGGGCGGGAGGGAGACCCAGTACTTC. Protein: CASSPTPQGGRETQYF.

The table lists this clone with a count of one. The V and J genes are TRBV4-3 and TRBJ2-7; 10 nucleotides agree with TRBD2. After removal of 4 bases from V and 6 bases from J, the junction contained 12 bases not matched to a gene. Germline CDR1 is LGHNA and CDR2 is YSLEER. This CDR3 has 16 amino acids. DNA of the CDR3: TGCGCCAGCAGCCTAGGTGGACTAGCGGTACTCTCCGAGCAGTACTTC. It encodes CASSLGGLAVLSEQYF.

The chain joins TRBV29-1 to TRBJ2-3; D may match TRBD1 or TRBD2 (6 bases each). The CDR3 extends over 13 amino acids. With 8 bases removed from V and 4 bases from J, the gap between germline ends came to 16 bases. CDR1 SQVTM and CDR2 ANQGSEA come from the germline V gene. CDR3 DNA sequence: TGCAGCCTAAGAGGGGGGCTCGCAGATACGCAGTATTTT. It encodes CSLRGGLADTQYF.

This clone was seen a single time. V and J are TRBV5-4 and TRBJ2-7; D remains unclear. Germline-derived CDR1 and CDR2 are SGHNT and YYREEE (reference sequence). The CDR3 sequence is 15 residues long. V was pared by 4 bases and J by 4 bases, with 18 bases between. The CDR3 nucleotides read TGTGCCAGCAGCCCTGGGCCCCACGGTCAGTACGAGCAGTACTTC. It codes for CASSPGPHGQYEQYF.

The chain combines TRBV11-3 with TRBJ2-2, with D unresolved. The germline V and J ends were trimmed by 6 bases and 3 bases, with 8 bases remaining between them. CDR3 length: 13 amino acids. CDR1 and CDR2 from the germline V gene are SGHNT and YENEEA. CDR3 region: CASSSWHTGELFF. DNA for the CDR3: TGTGCCAGCAGTTCGTGGCACACCGGGGAGCTGTTTTTT.

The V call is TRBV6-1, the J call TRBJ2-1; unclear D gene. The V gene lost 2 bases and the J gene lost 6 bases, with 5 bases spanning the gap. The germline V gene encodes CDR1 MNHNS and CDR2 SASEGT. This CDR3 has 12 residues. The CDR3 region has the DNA TGTGCCAGCAGTGAACTGAGCAATGAGCAGTTCTTC. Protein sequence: CASSELSNEQFF.

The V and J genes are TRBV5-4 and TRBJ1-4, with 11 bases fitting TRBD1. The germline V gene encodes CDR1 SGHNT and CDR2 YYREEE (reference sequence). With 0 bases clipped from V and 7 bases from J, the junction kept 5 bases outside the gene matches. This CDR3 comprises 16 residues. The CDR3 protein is CASSLDAGTGGEKLFF. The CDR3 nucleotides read TGTGCCAGCAGCTTGGACGCCGGGACAGGGGGTGAAAAACTGTTTTTT.

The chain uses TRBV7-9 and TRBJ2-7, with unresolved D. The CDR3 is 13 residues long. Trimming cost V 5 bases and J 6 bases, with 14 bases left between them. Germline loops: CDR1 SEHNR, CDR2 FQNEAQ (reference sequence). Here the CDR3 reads CASSPPGVPEQYF. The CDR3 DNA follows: TGTGCCAGCAGCCCCCCAGGTGTCCCCGAGCAGTACTTC.

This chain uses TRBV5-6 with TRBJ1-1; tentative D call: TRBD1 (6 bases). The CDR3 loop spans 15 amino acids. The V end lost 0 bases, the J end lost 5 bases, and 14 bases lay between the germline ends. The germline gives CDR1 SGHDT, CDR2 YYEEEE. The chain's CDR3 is CASSLAGGAGTEAFF. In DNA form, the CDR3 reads TGTGCCAGCAGCTTGGCGGGGGGCGCGGGAACTGAAGCTTTCTTT. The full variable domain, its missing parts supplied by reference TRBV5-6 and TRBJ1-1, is DAGVTQSPTHLIKTRGQQVTLRCSPKSGHDTVSWYQQALGQGPQFIFQYYEEEERQRGNFPDRFSGHQFPNYSSELNVNALLLGDSALYLCASSLAGGAGTEAFFGQGTRLTVV.

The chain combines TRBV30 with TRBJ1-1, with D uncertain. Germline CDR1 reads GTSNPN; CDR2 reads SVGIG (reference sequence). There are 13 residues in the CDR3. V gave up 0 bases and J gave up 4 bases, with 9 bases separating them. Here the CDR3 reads CAWSVGQVTEAFF. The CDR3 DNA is TGTGCCTGGAGTGTGGGCCAAGTCACTGAAGCTTTCTTT.

The CDR3 spells CASSAPSLVYGYTF. DNA for the CDR3: TGTGCCAGCAGTGCGCCATCCCTAGTCTATGGCTACACCTTC. The chain links TRBV25-1 to TRBJ1-2; D not resolved. CDR3 length equals 14 residues. Germline V lookup: CDR1 MGHDK, CDR2 SYGVNS. The V end was cut by 4 bases, the J end by 4 bases, with 13 bases between.